The sequence of this T cell receptor beta chain was determined in a study of cytomegalovirus exposure and HLA in healthy donors. Overall study findings and caveats: Immune exposure data for these donors was limited to CMV serostatus. Segments of the TCR beta V type were, in most cases, productive about 87% or about 30% of the time in an earlier analysis.

This clone was observed once. What it binds is unknown. PCR involved 60 Vbeta and 13 Jbeta primers. Libraries were prepared by immunoSEQ multiplex PCR; TCRdb keeps only in-frame clonotypes and omits some of them. The sample shows roughly 160,000 clones, more than 65% of them seen only once. Each of the donors was a healthy bone marrow donor. In germline, CDR1 is SGHTA, CDR2 FQGNSA. The CDR3 runs to 15 residues. Trimming pared 2 bases from V and 5 bases from J, leaving 15 bases between. This receptor was identified in a woman between 45 and 65 years old in good health and CMV-seronegative. The source material was PBMCs. The chain recombines TRBV7-2 with TRBJ1-2; D may be TRBD1 (5 bases). DNA for the CDR3: TGTGCCAGCAGCTTACCCCGGACAACCGGTTATGGCTACACCTTC. Its translation: CASSLPRTTGYGYTF.